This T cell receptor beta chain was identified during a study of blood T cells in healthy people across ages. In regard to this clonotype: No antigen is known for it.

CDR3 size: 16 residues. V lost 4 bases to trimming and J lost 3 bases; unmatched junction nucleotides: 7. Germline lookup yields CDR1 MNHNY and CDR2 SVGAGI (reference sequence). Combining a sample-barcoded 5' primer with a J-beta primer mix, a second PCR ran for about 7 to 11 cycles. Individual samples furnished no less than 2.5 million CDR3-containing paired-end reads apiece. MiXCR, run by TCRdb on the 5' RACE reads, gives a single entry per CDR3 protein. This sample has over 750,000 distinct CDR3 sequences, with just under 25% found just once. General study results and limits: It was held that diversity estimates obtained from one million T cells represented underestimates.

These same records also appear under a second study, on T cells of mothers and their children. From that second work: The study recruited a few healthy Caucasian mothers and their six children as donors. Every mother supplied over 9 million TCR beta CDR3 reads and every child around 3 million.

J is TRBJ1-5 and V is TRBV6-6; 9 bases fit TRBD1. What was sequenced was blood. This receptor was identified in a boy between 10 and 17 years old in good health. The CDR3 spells CASSLGDREFNQPQHF. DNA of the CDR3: TGTGCCAGCAGTTTAGGGGACAGGGAATTCAATCAGCCCCAGCATTTT.